Listed below are T cell receptor beta chains from one sample, sequenced in a study of T cells after yellow fever vaccination. Using its own MiXCR run on the 5' RACE reads, TCRdb lists one record per CDR3 protein. The data show about 210,000 distinct CDR3 sequences, around 3.1% seen once. The sequenced sample was CD4+ T cells sorted from PBMCs, obtained 10 days after the yellow fever booster vaccination. The receptor set was obtained from a man aged 18 to 35 who received the YFV17D yellow fever vaccine. CDR3s include the opening cysteine and the closing phenylalanine or tryptophan. Each record gives: V gene, J gene, clone size, D gene, CDR3 protein, CDR3 DNA. The D gene is left open where the match is weak. Part of the rows lack a size; the others show once, few, many or a class for expanded clones.

V: TRBV7-2
J: TRBJ2-2
size: -
D: TRBD1
CDR3: CASRERQGAGELFF
DNA: TGTGCCAGCAGAGAAAGACAGGGGGCCGGGGAGCTGTTTTTT

V: TRBV7-2
J: TRBJ1-2
size: few
D: -
CDR3: CASSLTWRGGYTF
DNA: TGTGCCAGCAGCCTTACTTGGCGTGGAGGCTACACCTTC

V: TRBV18
J: TRBJ2-5
size: few
D: -
CDR3: CASSPDMTETQYF
DNA: TGTGCCAGCTCACCGGATATGACGGAGACCCAGTACTTC

V: TRBV20-1
J: TRBJ1-1
size: many
D: -
CDR3: CSPVGETEAFF
DNA: TGCAGCCCCGTAGGAGAAACTGAAGCTTTCTTT

V: TRBV5-1
J: TRBJ1-4
size: -
D: TRBD1
CDR3: CASSLRQGGEKLFF
DNA: TGCGCCAGCAGCTTAAGACAGGGAGGTGAAAAACTGTTTTTT

V: TRBV7-8
J: TRBJ2-1
size: many
D: TRBD1
CDR3: CASSLAGGAGRRDNEQFF
DNA: TGTGCCAGCAGCTTGGCAGGGGGCGCGGGCAGGCGAGACAATGAGCAGTTCTTC

V: TRBV7-2
J: TRBJ2-3
size: few
D: TRBD2
CDR3: CASRPGLAGGVSTDTQYF
DNA: TGTGCCAGCAGACCGGGACTAGCGGGGGGCGTTAGCACAGATACGCAGTATTTT

V: TRBV5-1
J: TRBJ1-1
size: many
D: -
CDR3: CASSLVGGDEAFF
DNA: TGCGCCAGCAGCTTGGTAGGGGGAGATGAAGCTTTCTTT

V: TRBV20-1
J: TRBJ1-2
size: few
D: TRBD1
CDR3: CSARLTGLYGYTF
DNA: TGCAGTGCTAGGTTGACAGGGCTCTATGGCTACACCTTC

V: TRBV5-6
J: TRBJ2-4
size: few
D: TRBD1
CDR3: CASSSRQGDKNIQYF
DNA: TGTGCCAGCAGCTCACGACAGGGGGACAAAAACATTCAGTACTTC

V: TRBV18
J: TRBJ1-1
size: many
D: TRBD1
CDR3: CASSYDRDGTEAFF
DNA: TGTGCCAGCTCGTACGACAGGGATGGCACTGAAGCTTTCTTT

V: TRBV4-3
J: TRBJ1-6
size: -
D: -
CDR3: CASSQESPSLSNSPLHF
DNA: TGCGCCAGCAGCCAAGAAAGCCCCAGCCTTTCTAATTCACCCCTCCACTTT

V: TRBV20-1
J: TRBJ2-3
size: many
D: -
CDR3: CSARDPGGAGTQYF
DNA: TGCAGTGCTAGAGATCCAGGGGGGGCCGGTACGCAGTATTTT

V: TRBV20-1
J: TRBJ1-5
size: -
D: -
CDR3: CSASEDSNQPQHF
DNA: TGCAGTGCTAGTGAGGATAGCAATCAGCCCCAGCATTTT

V: TRBV6-1
J: TRBJ2-7
size: few
D: -
CDR3: CASSEYGSGRDYEQYF
DNA: TGTGCCAGCAGTGAATACGGGTCAGGACGAGACTACGAGCAGTACTTC

V: TRBV7-2
J: TRBJ1-6
size: few
D: -
CDR3: CASSPLAGQNNSPLHF
DNA: TGTGCCAGCAGTCCTCTCGCGGGGCAGAATAATTCACCCCTCCACTTT

V: TRBV5-1
J: TRBJ2-5
size: -
D: -
CDR3: CASSLPRQGRETQYF
DNA: TGCGCCAGCAGCCTCCCGCGCCAAGGAAGGGAGACCCAGTACTTC

V: TRBV5-1
J: TRBJ1-5
size: few
D: -
CDR3: CASSPDGVIQPQHF
DNA: TGCGCCAGCAGCCCCGATGGGGTGATTCAGCCCCAGCATTTT